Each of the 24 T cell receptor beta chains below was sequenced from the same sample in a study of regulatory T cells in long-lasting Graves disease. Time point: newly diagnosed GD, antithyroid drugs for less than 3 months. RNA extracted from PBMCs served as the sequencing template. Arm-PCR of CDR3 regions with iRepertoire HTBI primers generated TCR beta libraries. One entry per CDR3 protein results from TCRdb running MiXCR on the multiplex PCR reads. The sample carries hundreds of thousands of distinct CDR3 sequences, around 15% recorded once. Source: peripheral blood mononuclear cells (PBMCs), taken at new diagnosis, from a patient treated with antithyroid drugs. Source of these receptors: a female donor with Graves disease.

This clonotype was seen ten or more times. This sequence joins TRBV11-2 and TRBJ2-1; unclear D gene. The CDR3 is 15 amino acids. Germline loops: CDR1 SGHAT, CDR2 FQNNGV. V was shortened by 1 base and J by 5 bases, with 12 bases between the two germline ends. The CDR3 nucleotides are TGTGCCAGCAGCTTAGGACCAAAGGCCCACAATGAGCAGTTCTTC. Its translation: CASSLGPKAHNEQFF.

The CDR3: CASRSGDYNEQFF. CDR3 in DNA: TGTGCCAGCCGTAGCGGGGATTACAATGAGCAGTTCTTC. The gene calls are TRBV7-2 and TRBJ2-1, with 8 bases that match TRBD2. Germline-derived CDR1 and CDR2 are SGHTA and FQGNSA. The CDR3 has 13 amino acids. Unmatched junction bases numbered 4, after V lost 8 bases and J lost 4 bases.

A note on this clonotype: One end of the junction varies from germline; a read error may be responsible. The CDR3 DNA reads as TGTGCCAGCGGTTACTCCCCGAGCGGGATCAGGGGGAACAATGAGCAGTTCTTC. Protein sequence: CASGYSPSGIRGNNEQFF. The rearrangement uses TRBV6-2 or TRBV6-3 and TRBJ2-1, with D perhaps being TRBD1 or TRBD2 (7 bases each). The CDR3 loop spans 18 amino acids. Germline V gives CDR1 MNHEY, CDR2 SVGEGT.

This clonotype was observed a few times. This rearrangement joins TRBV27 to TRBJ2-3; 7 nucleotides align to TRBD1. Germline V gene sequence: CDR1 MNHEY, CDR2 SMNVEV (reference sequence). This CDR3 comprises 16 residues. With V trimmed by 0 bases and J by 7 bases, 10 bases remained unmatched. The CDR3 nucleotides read TGTGCCAGCAGTTTATCAAACAGGGGCCCTGGCTATACGCAGTATTTT. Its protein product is CASSLSNRGPGYTQYF.

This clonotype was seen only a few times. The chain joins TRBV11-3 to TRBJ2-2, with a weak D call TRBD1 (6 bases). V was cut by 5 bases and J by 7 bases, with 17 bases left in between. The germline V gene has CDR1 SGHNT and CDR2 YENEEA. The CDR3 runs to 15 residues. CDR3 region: CASSRGQYHGGELFF. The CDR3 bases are TGTGCCAGCAGCCGTGGACAGTATCACGGCGGGGAGCTGTTTTTT.

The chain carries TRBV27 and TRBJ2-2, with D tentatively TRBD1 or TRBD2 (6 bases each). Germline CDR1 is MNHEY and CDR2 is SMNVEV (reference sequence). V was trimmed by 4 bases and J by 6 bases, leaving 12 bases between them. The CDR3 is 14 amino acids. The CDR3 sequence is CASSYGGRAGELFF. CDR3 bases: TGTGCCAGCAGTTACGGGGGCCGCGCCGGGGAGCTGTTTTTT.

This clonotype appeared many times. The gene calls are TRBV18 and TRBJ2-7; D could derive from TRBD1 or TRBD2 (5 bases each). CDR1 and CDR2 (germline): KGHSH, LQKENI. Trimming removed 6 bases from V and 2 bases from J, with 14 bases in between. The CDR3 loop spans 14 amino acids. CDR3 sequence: CASSNRDPTYEQYF. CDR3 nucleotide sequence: TGTGCCAGCTCGAACCGGGACCCCACCTACGAGCAGTACTTC.

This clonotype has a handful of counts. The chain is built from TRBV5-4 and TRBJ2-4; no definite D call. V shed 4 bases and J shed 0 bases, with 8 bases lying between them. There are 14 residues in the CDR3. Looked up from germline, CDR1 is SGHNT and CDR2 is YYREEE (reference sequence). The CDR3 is CASSLTLAKNIQYF. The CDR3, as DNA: TGTGCCAGCAGCCTAACTCTAGCCAAAAACATTCAGTACTTC. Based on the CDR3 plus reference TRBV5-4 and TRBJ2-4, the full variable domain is ETGVTQSPTHLIKTRGQQVTLRCSSQSGHNTVSWYQQALGQGPQFIFQYYREEENGRGNFPPRFSGLQFPNYSSELNVNALELDDSALYLCASSLTLAKNIQYFGAGTRLSVL.

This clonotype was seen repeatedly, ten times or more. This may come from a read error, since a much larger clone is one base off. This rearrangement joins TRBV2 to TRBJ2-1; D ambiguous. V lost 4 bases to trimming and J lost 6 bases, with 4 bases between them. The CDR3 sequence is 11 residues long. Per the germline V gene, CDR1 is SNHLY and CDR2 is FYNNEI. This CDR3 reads CASSACNEQFF. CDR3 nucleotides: TGTGCCAGCAGTGCCTGCAATGAGCAGTTCTTC.

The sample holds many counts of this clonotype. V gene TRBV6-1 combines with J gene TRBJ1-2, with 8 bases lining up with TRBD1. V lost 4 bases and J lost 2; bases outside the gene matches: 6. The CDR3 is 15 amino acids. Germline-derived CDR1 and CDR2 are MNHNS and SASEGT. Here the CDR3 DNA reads TGTGCCAGCAGTGCCCGACAGGGGCACAACTATGGCTACACCTTC. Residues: CASSARQGHNYGYTF.

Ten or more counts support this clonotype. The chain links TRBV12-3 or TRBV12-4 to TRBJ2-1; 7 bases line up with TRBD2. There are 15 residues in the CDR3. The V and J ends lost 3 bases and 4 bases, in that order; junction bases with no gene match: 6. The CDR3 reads CASSFHLAEYNEQFF. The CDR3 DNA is TGTGCCAGCAGTTTTCACCTAGCGGAGTACAATGAGCAGTTCTTC.

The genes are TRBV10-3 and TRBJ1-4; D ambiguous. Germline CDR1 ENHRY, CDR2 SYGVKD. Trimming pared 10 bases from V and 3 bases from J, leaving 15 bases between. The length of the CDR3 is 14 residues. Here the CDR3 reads CATAGRRSNEKLFF. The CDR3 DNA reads TGTGCCACCGCTGGGCGCAGGTCTAATGAAAAACTGTTTTTT.

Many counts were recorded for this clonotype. The CDR3 nucleotides are TGTGCCAGCAGCCACGCCCGGGACTGGGGACCCTCTGGAAACACCATATATTTT. Amino acids: CASSHARDWGPSGNTIYF. This sequence joins TRBV2 and TRBJ1-3; a weak D match, TRBD1 (5 bases). The length of the CDR3 is 18 residues. Looked up from germline, CDR1 is SNHLY and CDR2 is FYNNEI. V gave up 6 bases and J gave up 0 bases, with 21 bases separating them.

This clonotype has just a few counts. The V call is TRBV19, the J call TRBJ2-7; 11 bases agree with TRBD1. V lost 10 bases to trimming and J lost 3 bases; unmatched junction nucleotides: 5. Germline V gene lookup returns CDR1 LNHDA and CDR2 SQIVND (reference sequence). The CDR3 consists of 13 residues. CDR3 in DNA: TGTGCCACCGGACAGGGGGCCCGCTACGAGCAGTACTTC. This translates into CATGQGARYEQYF.

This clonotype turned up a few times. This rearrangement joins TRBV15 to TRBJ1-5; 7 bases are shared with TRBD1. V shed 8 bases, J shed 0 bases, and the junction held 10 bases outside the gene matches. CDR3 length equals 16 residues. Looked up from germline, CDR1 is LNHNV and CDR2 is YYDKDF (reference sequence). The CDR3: CATSAGGKHSNQPQHF. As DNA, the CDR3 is TGTGCCACCTCTGCAGGGGGGAAACATAGCAATCAGCCCCAGCATTTT.

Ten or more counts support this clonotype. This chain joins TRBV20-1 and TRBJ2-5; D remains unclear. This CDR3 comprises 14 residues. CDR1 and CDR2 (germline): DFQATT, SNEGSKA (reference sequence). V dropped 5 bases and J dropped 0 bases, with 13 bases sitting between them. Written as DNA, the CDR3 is TGCAGTGCTTCAATCCCGGAGAACCAAGAGACCCAGTACTTC. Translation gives CSASIPENQETQYF.

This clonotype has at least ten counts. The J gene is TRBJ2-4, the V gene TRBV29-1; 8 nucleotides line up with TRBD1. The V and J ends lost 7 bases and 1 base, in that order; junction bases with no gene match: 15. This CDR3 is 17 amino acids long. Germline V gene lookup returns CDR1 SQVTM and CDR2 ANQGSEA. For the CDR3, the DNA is TGCAGCGCTCCGGAACAGGGGGTGGATAAGGCCAAAAACATTCAGTACTTC. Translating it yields CSAPEQGVDKAKNIQYF.

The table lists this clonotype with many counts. The CDR3 reads CASSLYRDSDEQYF. The CDR3 nucleotides read TGTGCCAGCAGTTTATATAGGGACAGTGACGAGCAGTACTTC. V gene TRBV27 combines with J gene TRBJ2-7; 7 bases are a match to TRBD1. In germline, CDR1 is MNHEY, CDR2 SMNVEV (reference sequence). This CDR3 has 14 amino acids. The V and J ends lost 1 base and 5 bases, in that order; junction bases with no gene match: 5.

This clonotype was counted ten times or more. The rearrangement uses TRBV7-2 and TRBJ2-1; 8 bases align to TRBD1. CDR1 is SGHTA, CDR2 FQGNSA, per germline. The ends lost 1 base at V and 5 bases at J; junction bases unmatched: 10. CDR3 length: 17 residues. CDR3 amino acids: CASSLEMVWGQDNEQFF. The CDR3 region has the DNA TGTGCCAGCAGCTTAGAGATGGTTTGGGGACAGGACAATGAGCAGTTCTTC.

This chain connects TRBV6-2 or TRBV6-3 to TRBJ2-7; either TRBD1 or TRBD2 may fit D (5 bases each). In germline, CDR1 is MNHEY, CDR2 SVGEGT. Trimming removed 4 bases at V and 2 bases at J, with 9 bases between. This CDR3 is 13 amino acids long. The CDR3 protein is CASSWVGAYEQYF. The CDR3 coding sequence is TGTGCCAGCAGTTGGGTGGGGGCCTACGAGCAGTACTTC.

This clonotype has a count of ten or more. The CDR3 reads CSVEDTGVGETQYF. In nucleotides, the CDR3 is TGCAGCGTTGAAGATACGGGGGTGGGAGAGACCCAGTACTTC. The V and J genes are TRBV29-1 and TRBJ2-5; D may be TRBD2 (6 bases). Germline loops: CDR1 SQVTM, CDR2 ANQGSEA. Trimming pared 0 bases from V and 4 bases from J, leaving 12 bases between. CDR3 length: 14 residues.

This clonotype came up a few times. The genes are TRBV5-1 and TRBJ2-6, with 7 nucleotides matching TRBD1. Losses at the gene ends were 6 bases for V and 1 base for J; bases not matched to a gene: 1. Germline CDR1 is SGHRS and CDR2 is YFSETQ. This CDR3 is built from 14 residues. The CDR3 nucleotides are TGCGCCAGCAAGACAGGGTCTGGGGCCAACGTCCTGACTTTC. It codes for CASKTGSGANVLTF.

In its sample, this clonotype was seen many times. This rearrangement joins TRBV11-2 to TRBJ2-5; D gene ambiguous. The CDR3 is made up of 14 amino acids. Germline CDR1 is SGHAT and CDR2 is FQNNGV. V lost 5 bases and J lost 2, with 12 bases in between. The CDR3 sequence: CASSLQTSQETQYF. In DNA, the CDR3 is TGTGCCAGCAGCCTCCAAACTTCTCAAGAGACCCAGTACTTC.

The CDR3 spells CASSGRVPGQPQHF. CDR3 nucleotides: TGTGCCAGCAGTGGCCGGGTCCCCGGGCAGCCCCAGCATTTT. The rearrangement uses TRBV28 and TRBJ1-5, with D unclear. Trimming left V 5 bases short and J 7 bases short, with 15 bases between. The germline gives CDR1 MDHEN, CDR2 SYDVKM. This CDR3 comprises 14 residues.